Listed below are T cell receptor beta chains from one sample, sequenced in a study of T cell responses to AZD1222 COVID-19 vaccine. Assay: immunoSEQ multiplex PCR; the TCRdb copy retains only in-frame clones and omits some. This table has just under 85,000 clones, about 86% appearing once. The sample was peripheral blood, taken on day 0 of AZD1222 vaccination. These receptors were taken from an adult in good health. The CDR3 runs from the conserved cysteine through the conserved F or W. A D gene is named only where the DNA matches it firmly. Clone size is stated in some rows and not others, as once, few, many or a class when expanded.

D gene	clone size	V gene	J gene	CDR3 DNA	CDR3 protein
-	-	TRBV5-6	TRBJ1-3	TGTGCCAGCAGCTTAGCCGGAAACACCATATATTTT	CASSLAGNTIYF
TRBD1	-	TRBV2	TRBJ1-4	TGTGCCAGCACCCAGACCGGGACAGGGGATGAAAAACTGTTTTTT	CASTQTGTGDEKLFF
-	-	TRBV18	TRBJ1-5	TGTGCCAGCTCACCCAAATCCGTGGGAGGGGGCAATCAGCCCCAGCATTTT	CASSPKSVGGGNQPQHF
TRBD1	-	TRBV19	TRBJ1-5	TGTGCCAGTAGTCTGGACAGGGCTGGTATGCCCCAGCATTTT	CASSLDRAGMPQHF
-	-	TRBV25-1	TRBJ2-4	TGTGCCAGCAGTGAAGGTAGCTTGGGCGCCAAAAACATTCAGTACTTC	CASSEGSLGAKNIQYF
TRBD1	few	TRBV29-1	TRBJ2-7	TGCAGCGTTCAAGGACAGGGGTTCCACGAGCAGTACTTC	CSVQGQGFHEQYF
-	-	TRBV6-5	TRBJ2-7	TGTGCCAGCAGTTACTCGAACGAGCAGTACTTC	CASSYSNEQYF
-	once	TRBV19	TRBJ2-7	TGTGCCAGTAGTATAACCCCCTCTTCCTACGAGCAGTACTTC	CASSITPSSYEQYF
TRBD1	-	TRBV13	TRBJ1-6	TGTGCCAGCAGCAAGGGACAGTACAATTCACCCCTCCACTTT	CASSKGQYNSPLHF
-	-	TRBV7-6	TRBJ1-1	TGTGCCAGCAGCCCCCAAACAGGGAAGGGGGAAGCTTTCTTT	CASSPQTGKGEAFF
-	-	TRBV27	TRBJ2-2	TGTGCCAGCAGTTTACTTAGTTCCGGGGAGCTGTTTTTT	CASSLLSSGELFF
TRBD1	-	TRBV11-2	TRBJ1-3	TGTGCCAGCAGCTCCGGGACAGGCTATTCTGGAAACACCATATATTTT	CASSSGTGYSGNTIYF
-	-	TRBV5-1	TRBJ1-1	TGCGCCAGCAGCTTGGGAGGGGGGAACACTGAAGCTTTCTTT	CASSLGGGNTEAFF
-	-	TRBV5-1	TRBJ1-1	TGCGCCAGCAGCTTGGTTACGAACACTGAAGCTTTCTTT	CASSLVTNTEAFF
-	-	TRBV6-5	TRBJ1-2	TGTGCCAGCAGTTACGTATCCGGCACCAACTATGGCTACACCTTC	CASSYVSGTNYGYTF
TRBD2	once	TRBV7-2	TRBJ2-7	TGTGCCAGCACCCAATCGGGGGGAGTGGGTGAGCAGTACTTC	CASTQSGGVGEQYF
TRBD1	-	TRBV7-9	TRBJ2-7	TGTGCCAGCAGCTGGGGGGACAGGGCCTACGAGCAGTACTTC	CASSWGDRAYEQYF
-	-	TRBV28	TRBJ2-5	TGTGCCAGCAGTTTAGGGCCATCACCCCCCCAAGAGACCCAGTACTTC	CASSLGPSPPQETQYF
TRBD2	-	TRBV11-1	TRBJ2-1	TGTGCCAGCAGCCTGACTAGCGGGAGGGCTTCCAATGAGCAGTTCTTC	CASSLTSGRASNEQFF
TRBD2	-	TRBV9	TRBJ2-3	TGTGCCAGCAGCGTAGTCGGACTAGCGGGACCGCAGTATTTT	CASSVVGLAGPQYF
TRBD1	few	TRBV14	TRBJ1-4	TGTGCCAGCAGCCTCGACACGGGACAGGGGGAAAGAAAACTGTTTTTT	CASSLDTGQGERKLFF
TRBD2	-	TRBV10-3	TRBJ2-1	TGTGCCATCAGTGAGTCGGCTAGCGGGAGTTTGAGTGAGCAGTTCTTC	CAISESASGSLSEQFF
TRBD1	-	TRBV18	TRBJ1-4	TGTGCCAGCTCACTTAACAGGGGAACAACTAATGAAAAACTGTTTTTT	CASSLNRGTTNEKLFF
TRBD1	once	TRBV19	TRBJ2-7	TGTGCCAGTAGTCTCACGGGACAGCCACACGAGCAGTACTTC	CASSLTGQPHEQYF
-	-	TRBV28	TRBJ2-3	TGTGCCAGCAGTTTGATTGTCGGGGGAGGCACAGATACGCAGTATTTT	CASSLIVGGGTDTQYF
-	-	TRBV19	TRBJ1-2	TGTGCCAGTAGTCTCCAACCGGGGGGCCTCTATGGCTACACCTTC	CASSLQPGGLYGYTF
-	-	TRBV5-6	TRBJ2-3	TGTGCCAGCAGCCCCCGGTTCTCTAGCACAGATACGCAGTATTTT	CASSPRFSSTDTQYF
-	-	TRBV28	TRBJ1-3	TGTGCCAGCAGTTTTTTAGGGCCCTTTTCTGGAAACACCATATATTTT	CASSFLGPFSGNTIYF
TRBD1	-	TRBV25-1	TRBJ1-5	TGTGCCAGCAGTGACCACACAGGGGTAGGGCAGCCCCAGCATTTT	CASSDHTGVGQPQHF
-	-	TRBV2	TRBJ1-4	TGTGCCAGCAGTGAACCAGTAGCTAATGAAAAACTGTTTTTT	CASSEPVANEKLFF
-	-	TRBV6-5	TRBJ2-1	TGTGCCAGCAGTTACCAGGGCGATGAGCAGTTCTTC	CASSYQGDEQFF
-	-	TRBV7-8	TRBJ1-3	TGTGCCAGCAGCTTAGTGGGGGGGTCCGGAAACACCATATATTTT	CASSLVGGSGNTIYF
-	-	TRBV7-2	TRBJ2-1	TGTGCCAGCAGCTTAGCGGGGGGGCTCTTCAATGAGCAGTTCTTC	CASSLAGGLFNEQFF
TRBD1	-	TRBV19	TRBJ1-2	TGTGCCAGTAGTGTCCCGGGACAGAAAAACTATGGCTACACCTTC	CASSVPGQKNYGYTF
-	-	TRBV5-1	TRBJ1-5	TGCGCCAGCAGCTTGATGCTGGGACAGCCCCAGCATTTT	CASSLMLGQPQHF
-	-	TRBV7-2	TRBJ2-1	TGTGCCAGCAGCTTAGGGGGGGCGTTCTACAATGAGCAGTTCTTC	CASSLGGAFYNEQFF
-	-	TRBV20-1	TRBJ1-4	TGCAGTGCTAGTCCCCTGGGACGACCCGCAACTAATGAAAAACTGTTTTTT	CSASPLGRPATNEKLFF
TRBD1	-	TRBV24-1	TRBJ1-5	TGTGCCACCCGTGGGACAGGGGAAGGTCAGCCCCAGCATTTT	CATRGTGEGQPQHF
-	-	TRBV19	TRBJ1-2	TGTGCCAGTAGTAAAGTGGGAGCTAACTATGGCTACACCTTC	CASSKVGANYGYTF
-	-	TRBV6-5	TRBJ2-3	TGTGCCAGCAGTCCCGGACTGAGCTGGGATACGCAGTATTTT	CASSPGLSWDTQYF
TRBD1	-	TRBV27	TRBJ1-2	TGTGCCAGCAGTCCGGGACAGGGCTGGCTTGATGGCTACACCTTC	CASSPGQGWLDGYTF
TRBD1	-	TRBV5-6	TRBJ1-4	TGTGCCAGCAGCCCAGGGGGCACGCTCGGCGAAAAACTGTTTTTT	CASSPGGTLGEKLFF